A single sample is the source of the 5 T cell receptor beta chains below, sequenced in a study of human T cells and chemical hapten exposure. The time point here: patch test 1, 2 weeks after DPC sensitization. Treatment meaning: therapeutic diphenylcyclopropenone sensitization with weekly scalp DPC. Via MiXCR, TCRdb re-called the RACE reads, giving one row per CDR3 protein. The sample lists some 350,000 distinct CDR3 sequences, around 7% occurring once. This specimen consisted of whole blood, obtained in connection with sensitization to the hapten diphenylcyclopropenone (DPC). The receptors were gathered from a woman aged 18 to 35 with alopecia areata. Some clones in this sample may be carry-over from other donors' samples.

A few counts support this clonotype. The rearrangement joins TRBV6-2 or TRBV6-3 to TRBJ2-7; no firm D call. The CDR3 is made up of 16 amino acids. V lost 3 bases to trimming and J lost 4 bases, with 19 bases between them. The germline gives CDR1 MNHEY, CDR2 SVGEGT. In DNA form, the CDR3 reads TGTGCCAGCAGTTATCTACCGGGTCCCGTCGGGTACGAGCAGTACTTC. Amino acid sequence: CASSYLPGPVGYEQYF.

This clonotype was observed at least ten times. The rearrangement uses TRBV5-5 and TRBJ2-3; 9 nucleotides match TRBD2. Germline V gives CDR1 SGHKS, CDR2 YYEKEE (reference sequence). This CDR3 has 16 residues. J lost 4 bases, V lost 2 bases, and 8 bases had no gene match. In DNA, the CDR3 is TGTGCCAGCAGCTTATTTCGCGGGGGGGCCTCAGATACGCAGTATTTT. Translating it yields CASSLFRGGASDTQYF.

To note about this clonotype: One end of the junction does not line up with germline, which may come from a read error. The CDR3, as DNA: TGCAGTGCTAGCTTATTCAGAACTACCAAAAACAATCAGTACTTC. This encodes CSASLFRTTKNNQYF. The chain links TRBV20-1 to TRBJ2-4; no clear D. CDR1 is DFQATT and CDR2 is SNEGSKA in the germline V gene (reference sequence). CDR3 length: 15 residues.

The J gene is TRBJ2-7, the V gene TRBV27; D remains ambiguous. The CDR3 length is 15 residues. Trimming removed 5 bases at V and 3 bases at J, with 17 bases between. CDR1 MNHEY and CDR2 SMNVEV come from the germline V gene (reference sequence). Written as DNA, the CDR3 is TGTGCCAGCAGTGGAACCCCCGGGCAGTACTACGAGCAGTACTTC. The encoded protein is CASSGTPGQYYEQYF.

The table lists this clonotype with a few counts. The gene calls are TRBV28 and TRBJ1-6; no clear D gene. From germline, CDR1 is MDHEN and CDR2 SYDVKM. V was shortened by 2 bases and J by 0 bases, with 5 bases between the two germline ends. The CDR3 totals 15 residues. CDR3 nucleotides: TGTGCCAGCAGTTTACCGAGCTCCTATAATTCACCCCTCCACTTT. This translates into CASSLPSSYNSPLHF.